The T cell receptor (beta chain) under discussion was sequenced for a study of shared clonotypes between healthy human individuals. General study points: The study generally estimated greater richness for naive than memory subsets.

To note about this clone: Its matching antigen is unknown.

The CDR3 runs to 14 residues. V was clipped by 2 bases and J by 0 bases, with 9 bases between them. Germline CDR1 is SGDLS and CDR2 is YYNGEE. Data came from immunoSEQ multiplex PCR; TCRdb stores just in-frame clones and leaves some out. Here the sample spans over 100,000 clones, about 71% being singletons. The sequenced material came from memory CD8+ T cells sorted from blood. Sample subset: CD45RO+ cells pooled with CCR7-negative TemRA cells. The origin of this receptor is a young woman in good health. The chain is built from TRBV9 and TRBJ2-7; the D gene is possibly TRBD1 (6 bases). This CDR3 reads CASSVGTYSYEQYF. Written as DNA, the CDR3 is TGTGCCAGCAGCGTTGGGACATACTCCTACGAGCAGTACTTC.